A single TCR beta chain is shown here with its context. Its specificity is unknown. The entry originates in a study of T cell responses to AZD1222 COVID-19 vaccine. The V and J ends lost 3 bases and 1 base, in that order; junction bases with no gene match: 3. The germline V gene has CDR1 KGHSH and CDR2 LQKENI. This CDR3 comprises 16 residues. Study-wide results and caveats: There were vaccine-associated CD4 TCRs across spike, dominant at 160-218 and 743-854. Spike-specific TCR breadth and depth grew following two AZD1222 doses. White British donors predominated, females outnumbered males, and clonal diversity was possibly underestimated. Researchers took repertoire samples only after the peak T cell response had come.

TCRdb's table, derived via immunoSEQ multiplex PCR, lists solely in-frame clones and lacks some. The table includes 85,000 to 120,000 clones, less than 90% detected once. Here the sequenced sample was peripheral blood, taken on day 0 of AZD1222 vaccination. The chain uses TRBV18 and TRBJ2-2; 9 nucleotides match TRBD1. The origin of this receptor is an adult in good health. The chain's CDR3 is CASSPPGQGNTGELFF. The CDR3 nucleotides read TGTGCCAGCTCACCGCCGGGACAGGGGAACACCGGGGAGCTGTTTTTT.